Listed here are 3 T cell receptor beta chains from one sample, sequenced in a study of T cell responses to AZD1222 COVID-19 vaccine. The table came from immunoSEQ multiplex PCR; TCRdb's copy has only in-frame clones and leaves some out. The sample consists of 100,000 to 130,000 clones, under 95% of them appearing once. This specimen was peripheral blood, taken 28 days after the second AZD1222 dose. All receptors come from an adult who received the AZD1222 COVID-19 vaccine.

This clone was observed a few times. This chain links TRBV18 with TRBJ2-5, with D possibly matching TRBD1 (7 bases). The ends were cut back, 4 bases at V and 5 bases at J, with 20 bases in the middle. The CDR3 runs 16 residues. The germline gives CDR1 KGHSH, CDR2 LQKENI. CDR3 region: CASSRPAGQGDETQYF. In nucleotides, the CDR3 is TGTGCCAGCTCACGACCAGCGGGTCAGGGGGATGAGACCCAGTACTTC.

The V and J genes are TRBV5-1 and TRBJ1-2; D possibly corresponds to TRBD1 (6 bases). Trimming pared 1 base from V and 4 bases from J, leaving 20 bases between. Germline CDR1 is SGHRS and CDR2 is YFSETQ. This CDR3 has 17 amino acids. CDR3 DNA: TGCGCCAGCAGCTTGAATTATTGGGCAGGGGCGAGCTATGGCTACACCTTC. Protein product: CASSLNYWAGASYGYTF.

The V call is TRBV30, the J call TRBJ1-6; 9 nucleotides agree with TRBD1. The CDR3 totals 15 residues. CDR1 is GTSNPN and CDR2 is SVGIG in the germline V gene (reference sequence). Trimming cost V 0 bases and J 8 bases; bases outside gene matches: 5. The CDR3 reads CAWSVGGQGYSPLHF. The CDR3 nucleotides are TGTGCCTGGAGTGTGGGGGGACAGGGTTATTCACCCCTCCACTTT.